This passage covers 24 T cell receptor beta chains from one sample sequenced in a study of blood T cell repertoires in COVID-19 (dated by TCRdb to about 2020). The receptor library was made with the immunoSEQ multiplex PCR assay. In its TCRdb copy, this immuneACCESS table keeps in-frame sequences only and misses some clones. Where compared with another copy, unresolved V genes explain less than half of these, and the others have no known cause. Within this sample are over 200,000 clones, with 88% of them counted one time only. Around 0.7% of the sample is taken by the ten largest. Sequencing input: peripheral blood. The receptors here all came from a human donor in a cohort sampled during active COVID-19.

This sequence joins TRBV28 and TRBJ2-7, with 7 bases that match TRBD2. The germline gives CDR1 MDHEN, CDR2 SYDVKM. The CDR3 has 14 residues. The ends lost 7 bases at V and 3 bases at J; junction bases unmatched: 9. The CDR3 region has the DNA TGTGCCAGCACCCTGGGAGGGATCCGCTACGAGCAGTACTTC. Its protein is CASTLGGIRYEQYF.

CDR3 loop: CAIAYEVRTEAFF. The CDR3 DNA reads as TGTGCCATTGCCTATGAGGTCCGGACTGAAGCTTTCTTT. The chain has TRBV10-3 and TRBJ1-1; no reliable D call. Trimming shortened V by 9 bases and J by 5 bases, and 16 bases separated the two germline ends. This CDR3 has 13 residues. Germline V gene lookup returns CDR1 ENHRY and CDR2 SYGVKD.

The V gene is TRBV11-3, the J gene TRBJ2-1; the D gene is possibly TRBD2 (5 bases). The CDR3 sequence is 13 residues long. Germline CDR1 and CDR2: SGHNT and YENEEA. V lost 1 base, J lost 7 bases, and 8 bases lay in between. CDR3 loop: CASSLVGGNEQFF. The CDR3, as DNA: TGTGCCAGCAGCTTAGTCGGCGGGAATGAGCAGTTCTTC.

The J gene is TRBJ1-4, the V gene TRBV19; D call uncertain. Germline loops: CDR1 LNHDA, CDR2 SQIVND (reference sequence). Between the trimmed V and J ends, which lost 0 bases and 5 bases, there was a span of 7 bases. The CDR3 has 14 residues. The CDR3 sequence: CASSIEPGNEKLFF. The CDR3 nucleotides read TGTGCCAGTAGTATAGAGCCAGGAAATGAAAAACTGTTTTTT.

The chain carries TRBV5-4 and TRBJ2-7; 7 bases map to TRBD2. CDR1 SGHNT and CDR2 YYREEE come from the germline V gene (reference sequence). There are 14 residues in the CDR3. V shed 1 base and J 7 bases; nucleotides not matched to a gene: 8. CDR3 sequence: CASSLLAEGREQYF. The CDR3 DNA is TGTGCCAGCAGCTTGCTAGCGGAGGGGAGAGAGCAGTACTTC. Together with reference TRBV5-4 and TRBJ2-7, the CDR3 gives the full variable domain: ETGVTQSPTHLIKTRGQQVTLRCSSQSGHNTVSWYQQALGQGPQFIFQYYREEENGRGNFPPRFSGLQFPNYSSELNVNALELDDSALYLCASSLLAEGREQYFGPGTRLTVT.

The chain is built from TRBV4-2 and TRBJ2-7, with D unresolved. CDR1 LGHNA and CDR2 YNFKEQ come from the germline V gene. The CDR3 has 15 residues. V shed 0 bases and J shed 0 bases, with 9 bases lying between them. CDR3 in amino acids: CASSQDAASSYEQYF. The DNA for the CDR3 is TGTGCCAGCAGCCAAGATGCGGCTAGCTCCTACGAGCAGTACTTC.

The chain uses TRBV20-1 and TRBJ2-7; 9 bases align to TRBD1. The CDR3 is 15 amino acids. Germline CDR1 DFQATT, CDR2 SNEGSKA (reference sequence). The V segment lost 3 bases and the J segment 1 base; nucleotides outside the gene matches: 7. This CDR3 reads CSASRPGQGSYEQYF. The DNA for the CDR3 is TGCAGTGCTAGTCGACCGGGACAGGGTTCCTACGAGCAGTACTTC.

J is TRBJ2-1 and V is TRBV24-1; D remains unclear. The germline CDR1 and CDR2 sequences are KGHDR and SFDVKD. Trimming left V 5 bases short and J 0 bases short, with 22 bases between. This CDR3 is 19 amino acids long. The CDR3 here is CATSGAGFSILSSYNEQFF. The CDR3 nucleotides are TGTGCCACCAGTGGGGCCGGCTTCAGCATACTTAGCTCCTACAATGAGCAGTTCTTC.

This rearrangement joins TRBV5-8 to TRBJ2-7, with 10 bases aligning to TRBD1. The junction had 9 bases not matched to a gene; V was cut back by 4 bases and J by 5 bases. The CDR3 spans 15 residues. Germline V gives CDR1 SGHTS, CDR2 YDEGEE. CDR3 residues: CASSPGTGETHEQYF. In DNA, the CDR3 is TGTGCCAGCAGCCCAGGGACAGGGGAAACCCACGAGCAGTACTTC.

The genes are TRBV28 and TRBJ2-7, with TRBD2 identical over 9 bases. Germline V gives CDR1 MDHEN, CDR2 SYDVKM. The CDR3 covers 15 residues. V dropped 5 bases and J dropped 2; count of bases not matched to a gene: 7. CDR3 sequence (DNA): TGTGCCAGCAGTGTTAGCGGGAGTGGGGCCTACGAGCAGTACTTC. It translates to CASSVSGSGAYEQYF.

This sequence joins TRBV2 and TRBJ1-1; D perhaps matches TRBD1 (5 bases). Trimming pared 1 base from V and 4 bases from J, leaving 7 bases between. Germline V gene data show CDR1 as SNHLY and CDR2 as FYNNEI. There are 13 residues in the CDR3. The CDR3 DNA follows: TGTGCCAGCAGTGAAGGGGGGGGCACTGAAGCTTTCTTT. Amino acid sequence: CASSEGGGTEAFF.

The chain recombines TRBV18 with TRBJ2-5, with TRBD1 identical over 7 bases. Losses at the gene ends were 3 bases for V and 3 bases for J; bases not matched to a gene: 4. Germline V gene data show CDR1 as KGHSH and CDR2 as LQKENI. The CDR3 totals 14 residues. The CDR3 nucleotides read TGTGCCAGCTCACCGGGGGACAGCAAAGAGACCCAGTACTTC. Amino acid sequence: CASSPGDSKETQYF.

The chain combines TRBV4-3 with TRBJ1-2; D unresolved. Germline V gene data show CDR1 as LGHNA and CDR2 as YSLEER. This CDR3 is 15 amino acids long. Trimming took 0 bases from V and 7 from J, leaving 15 bases between them. CDR3: CASSQDRDMVGGYTF. Here the CDR3 DNA reads TGCGCCAGCAGCCAAGATCGGGATATGGTTGGTGGCTACACCTTC.

The chain uses TRBV9 and TRBJ2-1; a weak D match, TRBD2 (7 bases). Trimming removed 3 bases from V and 8 bases from J, with 15 bases in between. The CDR3 is 14 amino acids. The germline V gene encodes CDR1 SGDLS and CDR2 YYNGEE. The CDR3 DNA reads as TGTGCCAGCAGCGCGAGGGGGACTAATTATGAGCAGTTCTTC. It translates to CASSARGTNYEQFF.

CDR3 protein: CASRGLAGGPNEQFF. CDR3 DNA sequence: TGCGCCAGCAGGGGACTAGCGGGAGGGCCCAATGAGCAGTTCTTC. The chain has TRBV10-1 and TRBJ2-1, with 16 bases aligning to TRBD2. Trimming removed 6 bases from V and 6 bases from J; junction bases left unmatched: 2. CDR1 and CDR2 from the germline V gene are WNHNN and SYGVQD (reference sequence). CDR3 length: 15 amino acids.

This clone was detected once. V usage is TRBV7-2 and J usage is TRBJ2-2, with a possible D match to TRBD2 (6 bases). V lost 6 bases, J lost 5 bases, and 16 bases lay in between. CDR1 and CDR2 from the germline V gene are SGHTA and FQGNSA. The CDR3 spans 15 residues. Here the CDR3 reads CASSQGTFQTGELFF. CDR3 DNA sequence: TGTGCCAGCAGTCAAGGGACTTTCCAGACCGGGGAGCTGTTTTTT.

The V and J genes are TRBV2 and TRBJ2-7; 9 positions agree with TRBD1. Losses at the gene ends were 1 base for V and 3 bases for J; bases not matched to a gene: 13. The CDR3 runs to 18 residues. Germline values: CDR1 SNHLY, CDR2 FYNNEI. This chain's CDR3 is CASSEGRVVDRGHYEQYF. The CDR3 DNA follows: TGTGCCAGCAGTGAAGGAAGGGTGGTGGACAGGGGACACTACGAGCAGTACTTC.

This sequence joins TRBV28 and TRBJ2-7, with 9 bases lining up with TRBD1. The CDR3 covers 14 residues. Losses at the gene ends were 6 bases for V and 4 bases for J; bases not matched to a gene: 7. Germline assignment: CDR1 MDHEN and CDR2 SYDVKM. CDR3: CASSLRQGGYEQYF. CDR3 nucleotide sequence: TGTGCCAGCAGCTTACGACAGGGGGGATACGAGCAGTACTTC.

The CDR3 nucleotides read TGTGCCAGCCGGAGGGACCCTAACTACGAGCAGTACTTC. Protein product: CASRRDPNYEQYF. J is TRBJ2-7 and V is TRBV12-3 or TRBV12-4; D may be TRBD2 (6 bases). V lost 8 bases and J 3 bases, leaving 14 bases between the germline ends. The CDR3 runs 13 residues.

This chain joins TRBV7-2 and TRBJ2-5, with TRBD1 as a possible D gene (5 bases). Germline lookup yields CDR1 SGHTA and CDR2 FQGNSA. The CDR3 runs 16 residues. The V gene lost 1 base and the J gene lost 4 bases, with 16 bases spanning the gap. The CDR3 bases are TGTGCCAGCAGCTTAGTAATACATAGGGGTCCAGAGACCCAGTACTTC. Translation gives CASSLVIHRGPETQYF. The variable domain in full, completed from reference TRBV7-2 and TRBJ2-5, reads GAGVSQSPSNKVTEKGKDVELRCDPISGHTALYWYRQSLGQGLEFLIYFQGNSAPDKSGLPSDRFSAERTGGSVSTLTIQRTQQEDSAVYLCASSLVIHRGPETQYFGPGTRLLVL.

This clone was picked up one time. The chain carries TRBV27 and TRBJ1-1, with 7 bases lining up with TRBD1. The CDR3 consists of 16 residues. Per germline, CDR1 MNHEY and CDR2 SMNVEV (reference sequence). V shed 4 bases, J shed 0 bases, and the junction held 8 bases outside the gene matches. In nucleotides, the CDR3 is TGTGCCAGCAGTTCTCTACAGGGGCCCTTGAACACTGAAGCTTTCTTT. Amino acids: CASSSLQGPLNTEAFF.

The chain recombines TRBV18 with TRBJ1-6; D may be TRBD1 (5 bases). V lost 5 bases and J lost 0, with 11 bases in between. The CDR3 length is 16 residues. Per germline, CDR1 KGHSH and CDR2 LQKENI. CDR3 protein: CASSSGTVSYNSPLHF. DNA of the CDR3: TGTGCCAGCTCATCTGGGACTGTCTCCTATAATTCACCCCTCCACTTT.

The chain couples TRBV11-1 to TRBJ1-1; 8 bases agree with TRBD1. The length of the CDR3 is 14 residues. V trimming: 3 bases; J trimming: 4 bases; junction bases outside the gene matches: 4. CDR1 is SGHAT, CDR2 FQDESV, per germline (reference sequence). DNA of the CDR3: TGTGCCAGCAGCTTGGACAGGGCGAGCACTGAAGCTTTCTTT. It yields the protein CASSLDRASTEAFF.

The rearrangement links TRBV7-9 to TRBJ2-7; possible D gene TRBD2, 5 bases. The germline gives CDR1 SEHNR, CDR2 FQNEAQ (reference sequence). The CDR3 length is 14 residues. Trimming removed 3 bases from V and 1 base from J, with 10 bases in between. The CDR3 region has the DNA TGTGCCAGCAGCTTGAAGGGAGAGTCCTACGAGCAGTACTTC. It specifies CASSLKGESYEQYF.